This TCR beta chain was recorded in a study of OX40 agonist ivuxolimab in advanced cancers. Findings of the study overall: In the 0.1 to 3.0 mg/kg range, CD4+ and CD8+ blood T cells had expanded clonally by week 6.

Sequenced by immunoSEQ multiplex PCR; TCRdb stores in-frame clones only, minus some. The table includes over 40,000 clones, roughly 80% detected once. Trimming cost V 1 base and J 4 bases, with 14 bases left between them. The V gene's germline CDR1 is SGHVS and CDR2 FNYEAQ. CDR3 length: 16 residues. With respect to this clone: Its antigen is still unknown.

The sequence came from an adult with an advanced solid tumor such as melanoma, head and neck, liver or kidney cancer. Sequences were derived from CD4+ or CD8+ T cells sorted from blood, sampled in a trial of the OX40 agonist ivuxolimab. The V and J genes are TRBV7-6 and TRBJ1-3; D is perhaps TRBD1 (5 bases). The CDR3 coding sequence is TGTGCCAGCAGCTTAGGTGCAGACGGGGCCGGAAACACCATATATTTT. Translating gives CASSLGADGAGNTIYF.